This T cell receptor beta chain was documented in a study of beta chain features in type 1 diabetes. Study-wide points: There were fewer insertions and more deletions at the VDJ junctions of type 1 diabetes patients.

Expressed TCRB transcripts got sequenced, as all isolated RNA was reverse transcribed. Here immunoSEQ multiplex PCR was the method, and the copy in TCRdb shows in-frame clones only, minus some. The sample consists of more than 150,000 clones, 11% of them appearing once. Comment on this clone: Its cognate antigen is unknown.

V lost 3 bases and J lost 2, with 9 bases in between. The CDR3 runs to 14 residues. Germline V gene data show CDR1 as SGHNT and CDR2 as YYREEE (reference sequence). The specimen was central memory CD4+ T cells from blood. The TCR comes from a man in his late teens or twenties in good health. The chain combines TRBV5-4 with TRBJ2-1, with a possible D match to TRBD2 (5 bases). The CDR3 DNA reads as TGTGCCAGCAGCTCTAGCACTCCCTACAATGAGCAGTTCTTC. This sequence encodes CASSSSTPYNEQFF.